This T cell receptor beta chain is drawn from a study of T-cell reconstitution after alpha-beta-depleted transplantation in children. General observations from the study: A year had passed since transplant, and T-cell counts and diversity by then came mostly from newly produced T cells.

There are a few counts of this clonotype. Its antigen is currently unknown. Preparation of the TCRbeta library was carried out with unique molecular identifiers. TCRdb fed the PCR reads into MiXCR, producing one record per CDR3 protein. This repertoire shows about 980,000 distinct CDR3 sequences, about 26% found once; its top ten account for under 30%. The trim removed 4 bases at V and 7 bases at J, leaving 6 bases unmatched. CDR3 length: 13 amino acids. The germline CDR1 and CDR2 sequences are DFQATT and SNEGSKA (reference sequence). Sequenced material: PBMCs, mostly from graft donor cells, taken 360 days after TCRalphabeta/CD19-depleted stem cell transplant. The chain couples TRBV20-1 to TRBJ1-4, with 7 bases aligning to TRBD1. The sequence came from a boy under two years old who had a stem cell transplant for SCID, so the T cells may come from the graft donor. In DNA form, the CDR3 reads TGCAGTGCTATCTACAGGGGCAGTGAAAAACTGTTTTTT. It encodes CSAIYRGSEKLFF.